This T cell receptor beta chain was captured in a study of T-cell reconstitution after alpha-beta-depleted transplantation in children. The germline CDR1 and CDR2 sequences are SGHNT and YYREEE (reference sequence). The CDR3 contains 20 residues. V was clipped by 2 bases and J by 1 base; unmatched bases: 19. Preparation of the TCRbeta library was carried out with unique molecular identifiers. TCRdb called the PCR reads again in MiXCR, with one record for every CDR3 protein. The sample records 250,000 to 300,000 distinct CDR3 sequences, about 10% being singletons. Only a few counts were recorded for this clonotype.

The input for sequencing was PBMCs from the stem cell graft donor, taken from the stem cell graft. The TCR was taken from a human donor who donated a stem cell graft to a child with SCID. The chain has TRBV5-4 and TRBJ1-1, with TRBD1 matching 8 bases. The CDR3 is CASSFGVGTGWRNWNTEAFF. The CDR3 DNA sequence: TGTGCCAGCAGCTTTGGGGTCGGGACAGGTTGGAGAAACTGGAACACTGAAGCTTTCTTT.